This T cell receptor beta chain was retrieved from a study of cytomegalovirus exposure and HLA in healthy donors. Study-level findings and limits: Rare sequences made up most TCRs, while some public TCRs were found in many donors. TCR beta sequences numbering around 15,000 were associated with HLA alleles at 0.05 false discovery rate in a later analysis. Indistinguishability led to the exclusion of some V segments, TRBV6-2 and TRBV6-3 included. A missense DCLRE1C variant was associated with V- and J-gene trimming of TCR beta chains in a later analysis, and an independent cohort replicated the association.

The PCR employed 60 Vbeta primers together with 13 Jbeta primers. The data were produced by immunoSEQ multiplex PCR, yet TCRdb's version contains in-frame clones alone and is incomplete. This sample has just under 95,000 clones, with more than 75% found just once. Looked up from germline, CDR1 is SGHTA and CDR2 is FQGNSA. Trimming left V 5 bases short and J 4 bases short, with 11 bases between. The CDR3 covers 13 residues. This clone was found a few times. Antigen unknown. The clonotype originates from a human donor in good health. The material sequenced was PBMCs. The chain joins TRBV7-2 to TRBJ1-2, with no clear D. CDR3 region: CASSPRPSYGYTF. The CDR3 DNA sequence: TGTGCCAGCAGCCCCCGCCCCAGCTATGGCTACACCTTC.